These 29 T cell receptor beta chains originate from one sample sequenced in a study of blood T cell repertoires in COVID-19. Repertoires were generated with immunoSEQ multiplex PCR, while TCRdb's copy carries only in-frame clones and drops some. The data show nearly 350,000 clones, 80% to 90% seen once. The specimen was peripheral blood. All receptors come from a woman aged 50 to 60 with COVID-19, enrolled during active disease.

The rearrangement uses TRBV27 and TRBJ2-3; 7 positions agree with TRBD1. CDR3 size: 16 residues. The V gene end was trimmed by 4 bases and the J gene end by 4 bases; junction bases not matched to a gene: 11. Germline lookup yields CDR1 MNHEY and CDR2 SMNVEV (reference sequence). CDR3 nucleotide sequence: TGTGCCAGCAGTTCGGGTTGGGACAGAGTAGCAGATACGCAGTATTTT. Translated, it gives CASSSGWDRVADTQYF.

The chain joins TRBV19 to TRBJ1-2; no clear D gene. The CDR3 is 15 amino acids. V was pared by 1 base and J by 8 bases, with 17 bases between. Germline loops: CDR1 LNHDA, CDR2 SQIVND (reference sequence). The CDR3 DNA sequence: TGTGCCAGTAGTATAGGTGGGCCACTGAATCGGGGCTACACCTTC. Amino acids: CASSIGGPLNRGYTF.

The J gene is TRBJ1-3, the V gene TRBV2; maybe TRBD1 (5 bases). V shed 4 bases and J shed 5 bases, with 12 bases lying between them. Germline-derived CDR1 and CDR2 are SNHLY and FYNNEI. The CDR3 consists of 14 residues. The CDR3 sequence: CASSGGGNRNTIYF. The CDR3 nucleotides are TGTGCCAGCAGTGGGGGGGGAAACAGAAACACCATATATTTT.

The CDR3 region is CASSRRLAGIYGGEQYF. The CDR3 region has the DNA TGTGCCAGCAGCCGAAGACTAGCGGGGATATATGGCGGCGAGCAGTACTTC. This rearrangement joins TRBV3-1 (or the pseudogene TRBV3-2) to TRBJ2-7, with 11 bases identical to TRBD2. This CDR3 has 17 amino acids. CDR1 is LGHDT, CDR2 YNNKEL, per germline (reference sequence). Trimming cost V 4 bases and J 6 bases; bases outside gene matches: 14.

CDR3 nucleotide sequence: TGTGCCAGCAGCTCTTTCTCGACAGGGTTTTATACCGAGCAGTACTTC. Amino acids: CASSSFSTGFYTEQYF. The chain joins TRBV5-5 to TRBJ2-7, with TRBD1 matching over 7 bases. The CDR3 has 16 residues. V was pared by 3 bases and J by 6 bases, with 15 bases of the junction left unmatched. CDR1 is SGHKS, CDR2 YYEKEE, per germline (reference sequence). Supplemented by reference TRBV5-5 and TRBJ2-7, the full variable domain reads DAGVTQSPTHLIKTRGQQVTLRCSPISGHKSVSWYQQVLGQGPQFIFQYYEKEERGRGNFPDRFSARQFPNYSSELNVNALLLGDSALYLCASSSFSTGFYTEQYFGPGTRLTVT.

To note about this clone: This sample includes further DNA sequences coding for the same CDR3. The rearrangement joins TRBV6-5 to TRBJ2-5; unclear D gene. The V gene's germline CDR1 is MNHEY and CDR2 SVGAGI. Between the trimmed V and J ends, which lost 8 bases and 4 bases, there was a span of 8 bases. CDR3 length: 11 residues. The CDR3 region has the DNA TGTGCCAGCTCCACGAGAGAGACCCAGTACTTC. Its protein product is CASSTRETQYF.

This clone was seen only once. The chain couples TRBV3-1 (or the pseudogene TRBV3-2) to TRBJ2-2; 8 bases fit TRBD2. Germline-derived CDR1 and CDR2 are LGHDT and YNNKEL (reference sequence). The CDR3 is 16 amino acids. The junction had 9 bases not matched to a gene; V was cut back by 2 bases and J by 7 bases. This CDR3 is CASSQSLSGSHGELFF. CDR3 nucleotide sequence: TGTGCCAGCAGCCAATCCCTAAGCGGGAGTCACGGGGAGCTGTTTTTT.

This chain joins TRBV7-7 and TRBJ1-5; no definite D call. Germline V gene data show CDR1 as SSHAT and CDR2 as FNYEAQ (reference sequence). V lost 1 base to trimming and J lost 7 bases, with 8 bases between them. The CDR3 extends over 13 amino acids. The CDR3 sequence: CASSLDPTQPQHF. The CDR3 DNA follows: TGTGCCAGCAGCTTAGATCCCACACAGCCCCAGCATTTT.

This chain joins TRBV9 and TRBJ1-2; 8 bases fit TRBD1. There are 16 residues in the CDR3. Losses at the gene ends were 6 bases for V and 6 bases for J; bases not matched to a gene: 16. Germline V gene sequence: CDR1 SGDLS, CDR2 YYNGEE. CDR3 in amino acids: CASTLGRSDRANGYTF. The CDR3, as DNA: TGTGCCAGCACCCTCGGACGGTCGGACAGGGCCAATGGCTACACCTTC.

The CDR3 DNA reads as TGTGCCACCAGTGACACCGCAGGGCCTCCCTACGAGCAGTACTTC. Protein product: CATSDTAGPPYEQYF. The chain uses TRBV24-1 and TRBJ2-7; TRBD1 is a possible D gene (5 bases). This CDR3 is 15 amino acids long. Trimming pared 4 bases from V and 2 bases from J, leaving 14 bases between. The germline V gene encodes CDR1 KGHDR and CDR2 SFDVKD.

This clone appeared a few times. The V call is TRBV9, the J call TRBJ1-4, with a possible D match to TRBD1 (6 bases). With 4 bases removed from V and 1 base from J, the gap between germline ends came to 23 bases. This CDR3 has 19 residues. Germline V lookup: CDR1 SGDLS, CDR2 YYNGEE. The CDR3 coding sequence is TGTGCCAGCAGCCCCCCCGAGGGGGGGAGCAGGATAACTAATGAAAAACTGTTTTTT. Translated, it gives CASSPPEGGSRITNEKLFF.

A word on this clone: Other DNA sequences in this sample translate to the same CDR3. The CDR3 DNA sequence: TGTGCCAGCTCACCCGGACAGGGCTATGGCTACACCTTC. It translates to CASSPGQGYGYTF. The chain links TRBV18 to TRBJ1-2; TRBD1 matches 8 bases. The CDR3 runs 13 residues. Germline V gene sequence: CDR1 KGHSH, CDR2 LQKENI. V trimming: 3 bases; J trimming: 4 bases; junction bases outside the gene matches: 1.

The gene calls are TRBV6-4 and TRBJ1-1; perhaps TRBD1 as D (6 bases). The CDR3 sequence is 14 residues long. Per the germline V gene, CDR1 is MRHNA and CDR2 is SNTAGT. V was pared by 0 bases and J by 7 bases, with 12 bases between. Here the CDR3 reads CASSDSAGAGEAFF. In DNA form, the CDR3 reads TGTGCCAGCAGTGACTCAGCAGGGGCCGGTGAAGCTTTCTTT.

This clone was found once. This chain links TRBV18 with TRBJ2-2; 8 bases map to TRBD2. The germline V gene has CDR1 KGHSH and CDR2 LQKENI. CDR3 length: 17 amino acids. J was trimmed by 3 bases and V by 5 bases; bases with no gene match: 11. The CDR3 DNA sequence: TGTGCCAGCTCAGCAGATTTGACTAGCGCCTACACCGGGGAGCTGTTTTTT. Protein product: CASSADLTSAYTGELFF.

CDR3 amino acids: CASSLTAKHYEQYF. Written as DNA, the CDR3 is TGTGCCAGCTCACTGACAGCGAAACACTACGAGCAGTACTTC. The V gene is TRBV18, the J gene TRBJ2-7; D might be TRBD1 (5 bases). This CDR3 has 14 amino acids. The germline V gene has CDR1 KGHSH and CDR2 LQKENI. V lost 4 bases and J 3 bases, leaving 13 bases between the germline ends.

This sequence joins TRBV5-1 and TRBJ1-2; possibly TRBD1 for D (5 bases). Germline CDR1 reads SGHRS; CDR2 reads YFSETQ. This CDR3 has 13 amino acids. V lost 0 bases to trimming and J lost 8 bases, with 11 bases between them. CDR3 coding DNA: TGCGCCAGCAGCTTGGAGGGGTGGACGGGCTACACCTTC. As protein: CASSLEGWTGYTF.

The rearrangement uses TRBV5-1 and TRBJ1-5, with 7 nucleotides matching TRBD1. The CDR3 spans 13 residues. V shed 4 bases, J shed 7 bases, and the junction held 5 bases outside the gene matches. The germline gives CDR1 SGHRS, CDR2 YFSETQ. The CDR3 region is CASSDSGGQPQHF. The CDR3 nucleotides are TGCGCCAGCAGCGATTCAGGGGGACAGCCCCAGCATTTT.

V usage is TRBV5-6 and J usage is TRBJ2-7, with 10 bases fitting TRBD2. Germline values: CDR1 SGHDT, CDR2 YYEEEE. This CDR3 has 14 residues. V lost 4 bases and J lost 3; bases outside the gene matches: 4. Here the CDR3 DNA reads TGTGCCAGCAGCGTCTGGACTAGCGGCTACGAGCAGTACTTC. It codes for CASSVWTSGYEQYF.

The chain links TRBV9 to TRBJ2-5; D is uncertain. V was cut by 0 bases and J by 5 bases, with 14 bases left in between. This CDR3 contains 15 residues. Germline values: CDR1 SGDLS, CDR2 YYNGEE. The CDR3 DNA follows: TGTGCCAGCAGCGTAGCCCCTGAGAGATTGGAGACCCAGTACTTC. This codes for CASSVAPERLETQYF.

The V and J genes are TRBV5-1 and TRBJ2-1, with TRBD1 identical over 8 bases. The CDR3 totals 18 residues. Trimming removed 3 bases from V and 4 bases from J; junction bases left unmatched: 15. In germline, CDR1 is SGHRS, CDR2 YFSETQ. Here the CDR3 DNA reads TGCGCCAGCAGCTCGTCCAACTTAGACAGGGGCCCTTACAATGAGCAGTTCTTC. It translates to CASSSSNLDRGPYNEQFF.

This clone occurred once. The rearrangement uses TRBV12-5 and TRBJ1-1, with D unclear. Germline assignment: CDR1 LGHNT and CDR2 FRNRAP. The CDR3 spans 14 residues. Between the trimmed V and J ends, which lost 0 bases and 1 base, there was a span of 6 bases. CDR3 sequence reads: CASGLVSGNTEAFF. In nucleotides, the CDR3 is TGTGCTAGTGGTTTGGTCTCAGGGAACACTGAAGCTTTCTTT.

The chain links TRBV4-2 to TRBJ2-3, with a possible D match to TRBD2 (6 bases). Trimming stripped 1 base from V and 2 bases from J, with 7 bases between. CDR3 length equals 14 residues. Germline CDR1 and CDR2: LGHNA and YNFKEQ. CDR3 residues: CASSQGGVTDTQYF. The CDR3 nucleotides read TGTGCCAGCAGCCAAGGCGGGGTCACAGATACGCAGTATTTT.

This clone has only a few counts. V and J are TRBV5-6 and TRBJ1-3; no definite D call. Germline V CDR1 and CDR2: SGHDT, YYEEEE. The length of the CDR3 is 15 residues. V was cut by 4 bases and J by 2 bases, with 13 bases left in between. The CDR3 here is CASSLGSTPGNTIYF. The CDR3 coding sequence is TGTGCCAGCAGCCTCGGGAGTACCCCTGGAAACACCATATATTTT.

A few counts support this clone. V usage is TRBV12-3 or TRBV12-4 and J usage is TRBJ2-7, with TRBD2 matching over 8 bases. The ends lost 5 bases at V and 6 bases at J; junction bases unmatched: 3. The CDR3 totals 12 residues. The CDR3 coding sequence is TGTGCCAGCAGTAGCGGGGGAACCGAGCAGTACTTC. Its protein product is CASSSGGTEQYF.

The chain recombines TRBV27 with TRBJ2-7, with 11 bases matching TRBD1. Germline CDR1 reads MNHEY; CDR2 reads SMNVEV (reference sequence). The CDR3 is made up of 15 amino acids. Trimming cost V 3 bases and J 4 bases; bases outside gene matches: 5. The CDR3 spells CASSLGQGGPYEQYF. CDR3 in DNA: TGTGCCAGCAGTTTGGGACAGGGGGGACCGTACGAGCAGTACTTC.

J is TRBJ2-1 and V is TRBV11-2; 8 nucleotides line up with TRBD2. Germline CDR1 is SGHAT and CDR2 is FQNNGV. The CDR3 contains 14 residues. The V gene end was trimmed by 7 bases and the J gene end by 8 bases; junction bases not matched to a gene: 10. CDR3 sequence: CASTQPAGGYEQFF. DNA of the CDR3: TGTGCCAGCACCCAGCCTGCGGGAGGTTATGAGCAGTTCTTC.

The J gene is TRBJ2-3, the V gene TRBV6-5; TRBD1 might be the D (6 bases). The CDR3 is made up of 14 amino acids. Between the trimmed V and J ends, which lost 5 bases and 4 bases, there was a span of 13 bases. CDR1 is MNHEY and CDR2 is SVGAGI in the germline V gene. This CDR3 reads CASSPWTASDTQYF. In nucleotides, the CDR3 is TGTGCCAGCAGTCCCTGGACAGCGTCAGATACGCAGTATTTT.

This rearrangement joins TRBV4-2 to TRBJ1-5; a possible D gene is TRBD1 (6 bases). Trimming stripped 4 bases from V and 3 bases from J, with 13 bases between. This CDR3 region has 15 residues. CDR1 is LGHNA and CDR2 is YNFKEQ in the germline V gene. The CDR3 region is CASSPQGGVNQPQHF. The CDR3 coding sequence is TGTGCCAGCAGCCCACAGGGTGGGGTCAATCAGCCCCAGCATTTT.

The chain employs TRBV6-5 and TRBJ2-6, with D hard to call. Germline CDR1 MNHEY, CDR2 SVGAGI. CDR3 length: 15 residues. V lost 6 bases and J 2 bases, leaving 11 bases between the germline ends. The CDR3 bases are TGTGCCAGCAGGGCGGTGCAGACTGGGGCCAACGTCCTGACTTTC. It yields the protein CASRAVQTGANVLTF.